The rows below give T cell receptor beta chains drawn from one sample of a study of cytomegalovirus exposure and HLA in healthy donors. Profiling relied on immunoSEQ multiplex PCR, and the TCRdb table lists in-frame clones only, not all of them. Altogether 140,000 to 150,000 clones are present, roughly 10% being singletons, with the ten largest covering 1.8%. Sequenced material: PBMCs. The source is a man in his fifties in good health and CMV-seronegative. The CDR3 runs from the conserved cysteine through the conserved F or W. The order of the fields is clone size, J gene, V gene, CDR3 protein. Size is stated for part of the rows, as once, few or many counts, or as a class when the clone is expanded.

clone size: .; J gene: TRBJ2-1; V gene: TRBV5-6; CDR3 protein: CASSLELAGGGEQFF
clone size: .; J gene: TRBJ2-3; V gene: TRBV18; CDR3 protein: CASSPPRSGITSDTQYF
clone size: few; J gene: TRBJ1-2; V gene: TRBV6-1; CDR3 protein: CASSEAQTGEGGYTF
clone size: few; J gene: TRBJ1-3; V gene: TRBV4-1; CDR3 protein: CASSQDSRRAGNTIYF
clone size: .; J gene: TRBJ2-2; V gene: TRBV11-3; CDR3 protein: CASSRTSGGAAGELFF
clone size: few; J gene: TRBJ1-4; V gene: TRBV5-1; CDR3 protein: CASRIWEGGTNEKLFF
clone size: few; J gene: TRBJ2-1; V gene: TRBV30; CDR3 protein: CAWSVVREQFF
clone size: .; J gene: TRBJ2-2; V gene: TRBV30; CDR3 protein: CAWEEGELFF
clone size: few; J gene: TRBJ1-5; V gene: TRBV2; CDR3 protein: CAAADRGKNQPQHF
clone size: few; J gene: TRBJ2-3; V gene: TRBV5-4; CDR3 protein: CASSLDSATDTQYF
clone size: few; J gene: TRBJ2-7; V gene: TRBV18; CDR3 protein: CASSPPAGPYEQYF
clone size: few; J gene: TRBJ1-1; V gene: TRBV6-6; CDR3 protein: CASSWTGGKNTEAFF
clone size: .; J gene: TRBJ1-6; V gene: TRBV6-6; CDR3 protein: CASSLIQGASGSPLHF
clone size: few; J gene: TRBJ1-5; V gene: TRBV27; CDR3 protein: CASSSGQGVSDQPQHF
clone size: .; J gene: TRBJ2-3; V gene: TRBV11-2; CDR3 protein: CASSLDLGLAADTQYF
clone size: .; J gene: TRBJ1-1; V gene: TRBV6-1; CDR3 protein: CASSSWEESEAFF
clone size: few; J gene: TRBJ1-1; V gene: TRBV27; CDR3 protein: CASSSQGLWTEAFF
clone size: .; J gene: TRBJ2-7; V gene: TRBV4-1; CDR3 protein: CASSQGTGGMYEQYF
clone size: .; J gene: TRBJ2-7; V gene: TRBV5-5; CDR3 protein: CASSGTGFHEQYF
clone size: few; J gene: TRBJ1-1; V gene: TRBV6-6; CDR3 protein: CASSYGDRNTEAFF
clone size: .; J gene: TRBJ1-4; V gene: TRBV5-1; CDR3 protein: CASSLGTGEATNEKLFF
clone size: .; J gene: TRBJ2-2; V gene: TRBV5-1; CDR3 protein: CASSSRLAGELFF
clone size: .; J gene: TRBJ2-3; V gene: TRBV9; CDR3 protein: CASSPQSLNTDTQYF
clone size: few; J gene: TRBJ1-2; V gene: TRBV19; CDR3 protein: CASSIADTRSGYTF
clone size: .; J gene: TRBJ2-7; V gene: TRBV10-3; CDR3 protein: CAIRSDNYEQYF
clone size: few; J gene: TRBJ2-5; V gene: TRBV7-9; CDR3 protein: CASSTTSQETQYF
clone size: .; J gene: TRBJ1-6; V gene: TRBV25-1; CDR3 protein: CASSPTPKGGSYNSPLHF
clone size: few; J gene: TRBJ1-2; V gene: TRBV2; CDR3 protein: CASSDYKGRAGNYGYTF
clone size: few; J gene: TRBJ2-5; V gene: TRBV5-1; CDR3 protein: CASSQETSGTGGSETQYF
clone size: few; J gene: TRBJ1-4; V gene: TRBV7-6; CDR3 protein: CASSSTGAGYEKLFF
clone size: .; J gene: TRBJ2-1; V gene: TRBV6-6; CDR3 protein: CASRLLAGSYNEQFF
clone size: .; J gene: TRBJ2-2; V gene: TRBV9; CDR3 protein: CASSGGSGELFF
clone size: few; J gene: TRBJ1-1; V gene: TRBV6-1; CDR3 protein: CASSERRGASRGTEAFF
clone size: .; J gene: TRBJ1-2; V gene: TRBV7-2; CDR3 protein: CASSLRDRVNGYTF
clone size: few; J gene: TRBJ1-2; V gene: TRBV18; CDR3 protein: CASSPRTGLLNYGYTF
clone size: few; J gene: TRBJ1-4; V gene: TRBV18; CDR3 protein: CASSRGQGGEKLFF
clone size: .; J gene: TRBJ2-3; V gene: TRBV5-4; CDR3 protein: CASASAGTTDTQYF
clone size: .; J gene: TRBJ2-7; V gene: TRBV6-5; CDR3 protein: CASSYQGQGGYEQYF
clone size: .; J gene: TRBJ1-1; V gene: TRBV19; CDR3 protein: CASREGQGATEAFF
clone size: few; J gene: TRBJ2-1; V gene: TRBV6-6; CDR3 protein: CASSYAAGTTYNEQFF